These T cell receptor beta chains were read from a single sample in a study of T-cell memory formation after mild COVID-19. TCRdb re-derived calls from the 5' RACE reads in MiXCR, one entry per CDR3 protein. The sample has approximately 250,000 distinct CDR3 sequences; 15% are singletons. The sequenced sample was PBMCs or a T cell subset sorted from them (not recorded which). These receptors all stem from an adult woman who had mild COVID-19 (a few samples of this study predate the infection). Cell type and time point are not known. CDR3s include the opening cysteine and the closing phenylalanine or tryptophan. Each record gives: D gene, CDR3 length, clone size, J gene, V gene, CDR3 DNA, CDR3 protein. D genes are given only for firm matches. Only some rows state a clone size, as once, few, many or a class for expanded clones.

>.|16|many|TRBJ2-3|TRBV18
TGTGCCAGCTCACCACCGGCTTTGGGTGGGGCAGATACGCAGTATTTT
CASSPPALGGADTQYF
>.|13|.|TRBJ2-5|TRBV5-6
TGTGCCAGCAGCTTGACAATGGGAGAGACCCAGTACTTC
CASSLTMGETQYF
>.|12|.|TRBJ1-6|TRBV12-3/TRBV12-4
TGTGCCAGCAGTCGGGGTGATTCACCCCTCCACTTT
CASSRGDSPLHF
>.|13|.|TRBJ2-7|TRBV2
TGTGCCAGCGTGCAGCGGAAGTCCTACGAGCAGTACTTC
CASVQRKSYEQYF
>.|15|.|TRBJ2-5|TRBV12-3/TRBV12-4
TGTGCCAGCAGTCTTAGACAGGGGAGGGGAGAGACCCAGTACTTC
CASSLRQGRGETQYF
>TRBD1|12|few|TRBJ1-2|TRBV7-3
TGTGCCAGCAGCTTAAAGGGGACAGAAACTCTCTTC
CASSLKGTETLF
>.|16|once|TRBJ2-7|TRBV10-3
TGTGCCATCAGACCGTCTGGGCCAAGTAGCTCCTACGAGCAGTACTTC
CAIRPSGPSSSYEQYF
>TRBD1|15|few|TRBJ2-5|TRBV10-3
TGTGCCATCAGTGGGAACAGGGGGCTGCAAGAGACCCAGTACTTC
CAISGNRGLQETQYF
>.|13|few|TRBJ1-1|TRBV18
TGTGCCAGCTCACCACGGCCGATCAGTGAAGCTTTCTTT
CASSPRPISEAFF
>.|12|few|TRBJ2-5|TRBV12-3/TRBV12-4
TGTGCCAGCAGTTGGAACCAAGAGACCCAGTACTTC
CASSWNQETQYF
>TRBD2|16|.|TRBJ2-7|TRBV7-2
TGTGCCAGCAGCTTACGTGCGGGAGAGAGCTCCTACGAGCAGTACTTC
CASSLRAGESSYEQYF
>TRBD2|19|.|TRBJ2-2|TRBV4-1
TGCGCCAGCAGCCAAGAAGCCGCCGTGGGACTATCAGACACCGGGGAGCTGTTTTTT
CASSQEAAVGLSDTGELFF
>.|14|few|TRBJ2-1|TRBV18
TGTGCCAGCTCACCGCAGGGGAATTTCAATGAGCAGTTCTTC
CASSPQGNFNEQFF
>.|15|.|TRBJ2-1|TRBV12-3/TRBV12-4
TGTGCCAGCAGTTTGAGGGGGGGTAGGTTGGGTGAGCAGTTCTTC
CASSLRGGRLGEQFF